The T cell receptor (beta chain) described here comes from a study of T cells after yellow fever vaccination. TCRdb reprocessed the 5' RACE reads with MiXCR, giving one entry per CDR3 protein. This sample carries around 250,000 distinct CDR3 sequences, 6% to 7.5% of them seen once, and the ten largest clones take 0.85%. The table lists this clonotype with many counts. Its antigen is currently unknown. Findings and limits, study-wide: A weaker secondary response peaked on day 5, the primary on day 15. Abundant clonotypes from the bulk population could have been carried over as contaminants into FACS-sorted repertoires. Most clones from primary vaccination resurfaced after the booster (around 97% CD4, 75% to 90% CD8). Clonotypes shared by both compartments, CD4 and CD8, made up a small share.

This CDR3 is 12 amino acids long. The germline V gene has CDR1 SNHLY and CDR2 FYNNEI. V was clipped by 4 bases and J by 5 bases, with 6 bases between them. Sequences were derived from CD4+ T cells sorted from PBMCs, sampled 15 days after the yellow fever booster vaccination. The receptor was isolated from a man younger than 40 who received the YFV17D yellow fever vaccine. The rearrangement joins TRBV2 to TRBJ1-5; D ambiguous. CDR3 in DNA: TGTGCCAGCAGTGGACCGGATCAGCCCCAGCATTTT. This gives the protein CASSGPDQPQHF.